Below are 28 T cell receptor beta chains sequenced from a single sample in a study of graft-versus-host responses after intestinal transplantation. Generated by immunoSEQ multiplex PCR, the TCRdb table keeps only in-frame clones and is missing some. The data contain 45,000 to 55,000 clones, 91% of them singletons. The sequenced sample was PBMCs, obtained roughly 660 days after intestinal transplant. Every receptor here comes from a human patient who received an intestinal transplant, so some T cells may come from the graft donor.

The chain employs TRBV5-5 and TRBJ1-4, with 7 nucleotides matching TRBD1. The V gene end was trimmed by 3 bases and the J gene end by 5 bases; junction bases not matched to a gene: 7. The CDR3 extends over 15 amino acids. From germline, CDR1 is SGHKS and CDR2 YYEKEE (reference sequence). This CDR3 reads CASSSAGTENEKLFF. CDR3 nucleotide sequence: TGTGCCAGCAGCTCGGCCGGGACAGAGAATGAAAAACTGTTTTTT.

The chain is built from TRBV7-2 and TRBJ2-7; 7 nucleotides line up with TRBD1. V was pared by 5 bases and J by 0 bases, with 7 bases of the junction left unmatched. There are 15 residues in the CDR3. Germline CDR1 SGHTA, CDR2 FQGNSA. The CDR3 spells CASSLYRDSSYEQYF. CDR3 in DNA: TGTGCCAGCAGCCTATACCGGGACAGCTCCTACGAGCAGTACTTC.

CDR3 amino acids: CASGLSSTDTQYF. CDR3 coding DNA: TGTGCTAGTGGTTTGTCTAGCACAGATACGCAGTATTTT. The rearrangement links TRBV12-5 to TRBJ2-3; the D is unclear. The V end was cut by 2 bases, the J end by 0 bases, with 3 bases between. Germline CDR1 LGHNT, CDR2 FRNRAP. This CDR3 contains 13 residues.

The rearrangement joins TRBV19 to TRBJ2-3; D call uncertain. The germline CDR1 and CDR2 sequences are LNHDA and SQIVND (reference sequence). This CDR3 has 13 residues. Trimming took 5 bases from V and 3 from J, leaving 9 bases between them. CDR3 residues: CASSHKNTDTQYF. DNA for the CDR3: TGTGCCAGTAGTCACAAGAATACAGATACGCAGTATTTT.

The chain links TRBV6-4 to TRBJ2-3; no definite D call. The germline V gene has CDR1 MRHNA and CDR2 SNTAGT. Trimming took off 5 bases at V and 1 base at J, with 10 bases between the two ends. CDR3 length: 14 amino acids. The CDR3 here is CASSRLPGTDTQYF. The CDR3 bases are TGTGCCAGCAGTCGTCTGCCTGGCACAGATACGCAGTATTTT.

This clone was picked up one time. The chain couples TRBV10-3 to TRBJ2-2; D remains unclear. V was clipped by 6 bases and J by 3 bases, with 5 bases between them. The CDR3 totals 12 residues. Germline V CDR1 and CDR2: ENHRY, SYGVKD. CDR3 loop: CAIRTDTGELFF. CDR3 nucleotide sequence: TGTGCCATCAGGACGGACACCGGGGAGCTGTTTTTT.

V is TRBV19 and J is TRBJ1-2; the D gene is possibly TRBD1 (5 bases). The CDR3 extends over 16 amino acids. V dropped 4 bases and J dropped 8 bases, with 23 bases sitting between them. Germline V gene lookup returns CDR1 LNHDA and CDR2 SQIVND (reference sequence). CDR3 DNA sequence: TGTGCCAGTAGTACCCCCACTGCTCGGGACCTTTGGGGCTACACCTTC. This encodes CASSTPTARDLWGYTF.

The rearrangement joins TRBV9 to TRBJ2-2; 7 nucleotides align to TRBD1. The germline CDR1 and CDR2 sequences are SGDLS and YYNGEE. Trimming took 3 bases from V and 6 from J; bases not matched to a gene: 8. The CDR3 runs 15 residues. CDR3 DNA sequence: TGTGCCAGCAGCGCGAGGGGGCCGGCTCCCGGGGAGCTGTTTTTT. Translated: CASSARGPAPGELFF.

The chain is built from TRBV5-4 and TRBJ2-4; possibly TRBD1 for D (5 bases). The CDR3 sequence is 15 residues long. Trimming left V 4 bases short and J 0 bases short, with 11 bases between. Germline-derived CDR1 and CDR2 are SGHNT and YYREEE (reference sequence). CDR3 sequence (DNA): TGTGCCAGCAGCATCCAGGGTATAGCCAAAAACATTCAGTACTTC. Translated: CASSIQGIAKNIQYF.

The rearrangement joins TRBV9 to TRBJ2-5; D not certain. V lost 1 base to trimming and J lost 5 bases, with 9 bases between them. Germline CDR1 and CDR2: SGDLS and YYNGEE. This CDR3 comprises 13 residues. The CDR3 DNA is TGTGCCAGCAGCGTACGGCCTCAGGAGACCCAGTACTTC. This sequence encodes CASSVRPQETQYF.

The chain uses TRBV2 and TRBJ1-2; TRBD1 might be the D (5 bases). Per the germline V gene, CDR1 is SNHLY and CDR2 is FYNNEI. The CDR3 contains 13 residues. Trimming took off 3 bases at V and 5 bases at J, with 10 bases between the two ends. The CDR3 spells CASSDLGTYGYTF. The CDR3, as DNA: TGTGCCAGCAGTGATTTAGGGACGTATGGCTACACCTTC.

In DNA, the CDR3 is TGTGCCAGCAGACGACTGGGTAGCAATCAGCCCCAGCATTTT. Its translation: CASRRLGSNQPQHF. V and J are TRBV27 and TRBJ1-5; D is unresolved. The germline CDR1 and CDR2 sequences are MNHEY and SMNVEV (reference sequence). The CDR3 is made up of 14 amino acids. V gave up 6 bases and J gave up 0 bases, with 9 bases separating them.

The V gene is TRBV5-4, the J gene TRBJ2-3; D may match TRBD1 or TRBD2 (5 bases each). This CDR3 has 15 residues. V gave up 0 bases and J gave up 3 bases, with 11 bases separating them. CDR1 is SGHNT and CDR2 is YYREEE in the germline V gene (reference sequence). The CDR3 coding sequence is TGTGCCAGCAGCTTGGAACAGGACTTGACAGATACGCAGTATTTT. It translates to CASSLEQDLTDTQYF.

V usage is TRBV4-1 and J usage is TRBJ2-5; D may be TRBD2 (6 bases). The germline V and J ends were trimmed by 0 bases and 5 bases, with 13 bases remaining between them. Per the germline V gene, CDR1 is MGHRA and CDR2 is YSYEKL. This CDR3 spans 15 amino acids. In DNA form, the CDR3 reads TGCGCCAGCAGCCAAGAGGGTCGGGGGACGGAGACCCAGTACTTC. Its translation is CASSQEGRGTETQYF.

The chain couples TRBV27 to TRBJ1-4; 10 nucleotides match TRBD1. Germline trimming cut 4 bases from V and 2 bases from J; bases unmatched to any gene: 13. In germline, CDR1 is MNHEY, CDR2 SMNVEV (reference sequence). The CDR3 runs 19 residues. The CDR3 DNA follows: TGTGCCAGCAGTTATATGGGACAGGGGAAAGGAGCTACTAATGAAAAACTGTTTTTT. Translation gives CASSYMGQGKGATNEKLFF.

The rearrangement uses TRBV5-6 and TRBJ2-1, with D possibly TRBD1 on 5 matching bases. The CDR3 length is 11 residues. In germline, CDR1 is SGHDT, CDR2 YYEEEE. Trimming took off 2 bases at V and 9 bases at J, with 6 bases between the two ends. CDR3 nucleotides: TGTGCCAGCAGCTTAGGGGTTGAGCAGTTCTTC. This encodes CASSLGVEQFF.

V gene TRBV19 combines with J gene TRBJ1-5; D is unclear. Trimming took 5 bases from V and 2 from J, leaving 16 bases between them. The germline CDR1 and CDR2 sequences are LNHDA and SQIVND (reference sequence). The CDR3 is 16 amino acids. CDR3 nucleotides: TGTGCCAGTAGTTCATTTGGGGTTGCTGGCAATCAGCCCCAGCATTTT. It specifies CASSSFGVAGNQPQHF. The entire variable domain, with the rest obtained from reference TRBV19 and TRBJ1-5, is as follows: DGGITQSPKYLFRKEGQNVTLSCEQNLNHDAMYWYRQDPGQGLRLIYYSQIVNDFQKGDIAEGYSVSREKKESFPLTVTSAQKNPTAFYLCASSSFGVAGNQPQHFGDGTRLSIL.

This clone was detected only once. The chain has TRBV4-2 and TRBJ2-1, with a tentative D call TRBD2 (5 bases). CDR1 is LGHNA and CDR2 is YNFKEQ in the germline V gene. The germline V and J ends were trimmed by 8 bases and 5 bases, with 13 bases remaining between them. CDR3 size: 13 residues. CDR3 DNA sequence: TGTGCCAGCCGGAGGACGGTTGACAATGAGCAGTTCTTC. Translating it yields CASRRTVDNEQFF.

The sample holds a few counts of this clone. V is TRBV5-4 and J is TRBJ1-6; D may be TRBD1 (5 bases). The V end was cut by 5 bases, the J end by 6 bases, with 12 bases between. Germline CDR1 reads SGHNT; CDR2 reads YYREEE (reference sequence). The CDR3 length is 14 residues. CDR3 sequence: CASSRDGTNSPLHF. The CDR3 DNA follows: TGTGCCAGCAGTCGGGACGGCACTAATTCACCCCTCCACTTT.

The chain joins TRBV21-1 to TRBJ1-5; the table's D gene call, TRBD1, was not cross checked with the DNA. TRBV21-1 is a pseudogene. The CDR3 loop spans 18 amino acids. The CDR3 DNA is TGTGCCAGCACCGTCATCCGGGACAGGGGGCTGGGCAATCAGCCCCAGCATTTT. Translated, it gives CASTVIRDRGLGNQPQHF.

CDR3 sequence (DNA): TGTGCCAGCAGTCAGGGTTCCTGGGGCGCCAACGTCCTGACTTTC. It encodes CASSQGSWGANVLTF. The chain is built from TRBV27 and TRBJ2-6; D is possibly TRBD1 (5 bases). Germline assignment: CDR1 MNHEY and CDR2 SMNVEV (reference sequence). The CDR3 runs to 15 residues. Trimming cost V 5 bases and J 7 bases, with 15 bases left between them.

This clone appeared a few times. The chain is built from TRBV9 and TRBJ1-3; tentatively, D is TRBD1 (6 bases). CDR3 length equals 16 residues. V lost 2 bases to trimming and J lost 4 bases, with 16 bases between them. CDR1 is SGDLS, CDR2 YYNGEE, per germline. The CDR3 is CASSVELRGSGNTIYF. In nucleotides, the CDR3 is TGTGCCAGCAGCGTCGAGCTCAGGGGTTCCGGAAACACCATATATTTT.

The chain is built from TRBV6-5 and TRBJ1-1, with D perhaps TRBD1 (5 bases). Germline CDR1 and CDR2: MNHEY and SVGAGI. CDR3 size: 13 residues. V lost 4 bases and J lost 1, with 7 bases in between. CDR3 bases: TGTGCCAGCAGTTTTCAGGGGAACACTGAAGCTTTCTTT. It encodes CASSFQGNTEAFF.

The chain recombines TRBV30 with TRBJ1-5; D gene uncertain. CDR1 GTSNPN and CDR2 SVGIG come from the germline V gene (reference sequence). Trimming took 4 bases from V and 0 from J, leaving 7 bases between them. The CDR3 runs 13 residues. This chain's CDR3 is CAWTRSSNQPQHF. DNA for the CDR3: TGTGCCTGGACGAGAAGTAGCAATCAGCCCCAGCATTTT.

This chain uses TRBV19 with TRBJ1-1, with D possibly TRBD1 on 5 matching bases. This CDR3 comprises 13 residues. V was cut by 6 bases and J by 4 bases, with 12 bases left in between. Germline CDR1 LNHDA, CDR2 SQIVND (reference sequence). Written as DNA, the CDR3 is TGTGCCAGTAGGGGGGGGGTATCCACTGAAGCTTTCTTT. Translated: CASRGGVSTEAFF.

The genes are TRBV5-4 and TRBJ1-4; 9 positions match TRBD1. V gave up 0 bases and J gave up 6 bases; unmatched junction bases: 15. This CDR3 comprises 19 residues. Germline V gene lookup returns CDR1 SGHNT and CDR2 YYREEE (reference sequence). The CDR3 nucleotides are TGTGCCAGCAGCTTGGGGGCAACCGGGACAGGGTCTCGGGATGAAAAACTGTTTTTT. Amino acids: CASSLGATGTGSRDEKLFF.

This rearrangement joins TRBV7-1 to TRBJ2-7; D is unresolved. TRBV7-1 is reported as an ORF; its role is uncertain. V lost 5 bases to trimming and J lost 0 bases, with 11 bases between them. The CDR3 is made up of 14 amino acids. The CDR3 DNA reads TGTGCCAGCAGCACCCGGACGGACTCCTACGAGCAGTACTTC. Its translation is CASSTRTDSYEQYF.

The V and J genes are TRBV4-1 and TRBJ1-5; D is perhaps TRBD1 (5 bases). The germline V gene encodes CDR1 MGHRA and CDR2 YSYEKL. The CDR3 length is 15 residues. Trimming shortened V by 0 bases and J by 4 bases, and 10 bases separated the two germline ends. The CDR3 DNA sequence: TGCGCCAGCAGCCAAGATCCCGGGACGAATCAGCCCCAGCATTTT. It specifies CASSQDPGTNQPQHF.